Presented here are 17 T cell receptor beta chains from one specimen sequenced in a study of blood T cell repertoires in COVID-19. This table comes from immunoSEQ multiplex PCR, and its TCRdb copy is limited to in-frame clones, with some not included. This table has 99,000 or so clones, around 84% appearing once. The material sequenced was peripheral blood. These receptors were collected from a man between 65 and 85 years old with active or convalescent COVID-19.

This chain uses TRBV9 with TRBJ2-1; the D gene is possibly TRBD1 (5 bases). CDR3 size: 15 residues. Trimming pared 1 base from V and 2 bases from J, leaving 10 bases between. The V gene's germline CDR1 is SGDLS and CDR2 YYNGEE. Written as DNA, the CDR3 is TGTGCCAGCAGCGTACAGGGTGGCCCCTACAATGAGCAGTTCTTC. The encoded protein is CASSVQGGPYNEQFF. Together with reference TRBV9 and TRBJ2-1, the CDR3 gives the full variable domain: DSGVTQTPKHLITATGQRVTLRCSPRSGDLSVYWYQQSLDQGLQFLIQYYNGEERAKGNILERFSAQQFPDLHSELNLSSLELGDSALYFCASSVQGGPYNEQFFGPGTRLTVL.

The chain has TRBV7-3 and TRBJ2-3, with 13 nucleotides matching TRBD2. Unmatched junction bases numbered 3, after V lost 1 base and J lost 5 bases. Per the germline V gene, CDR1 is SGHTA and CDR2 is FQGTGA. The CDR3 extends over 16 amino acids. CDR3 protein: CASSLSGLAGEDTQYF. The CDR3 nucleotides read TGTGCCAGCAGCTTAAGTGGACTAGCGGGGGAAGATACGCAGTATTTT.

There are a few counts of this clone. The chain is built from TRBV10-3 and TRBJ2-2; tentative D call: TRBD2 (7 bases). CDR1 and CDR2 from the germline V gene are ENHRY and SYGVKD. The V end was cut by 0 bases, the J end by 5 bases, with 10 bases between. This CDR3 spans 15 amino acids. CDR3 in DNA: TGTGCCATCAGTGAGTCTGCGGGGGCGACCGGGGAGCTGTTTTTT. Translating gives CAISESAGATGELFF.

This chain uses TRBV7-9 with TRBJ2-5, with TRBD1 identical over 10 bases. The CDR3 totals 15 residues. Trimming cost V 5 bases and J 3 bases; bases outside gene matches: 6. Germline CDR1 is SEHNR and CDR2 is FQNEAQ (reference sequence). CDR3 protein: CASSLGTGEEETQYF. Here the CDR3 DNA reads TGTGCCAGCAGCCTCGGGACAGGGGAAGAAGAGACCCAGTACTTC.

This clone has only a few counts. The V gene is TRBV5-6, the J gene TRBJ1-1; D is possibly TRBD1 (5 bases). V was shortened by 0 bases and J by 1 base, with 10 bases between the two germline ends. The germline gives CDR1 SGHDT, CDR2 YYEEEE. CDR3 size: 15 residues. The DNA of the CDR3 is TGTGCCAGCAGCTTGGGGTGGGGCCCGAACACTGAAGCTTTCTTT. Its translation: CASSLGWGPNTEAFF.

The chain recombines TRBV29-1 with TRBJ1-2, with TRBD1 matching 9 bases. The CDR3 consists of 14 residues. Germline values: CDR1 SQVTM, CDR2 ANQGSEA. The CDR3 spells CSPPSVGTGYGYTF. The DNA for the CDR3 is TGCAGTCCACCCTCCGTGGGGACAGGGTATGGCTACACCTTC.

V usage is TRBV7-2 and J usage is TRBJ2-1; D gene unclear. The germline V gene has CDR1 SGHTA and CDR2 FQGNSA. V was clipped by 9 bases and J by 4 bases, with 13 bases between them. This CDR3 contains 13 residues. DNA for the CDR3: TGTGCCAGTAGACTTGCGCTTTACAATGAGCAGTTCTTC. Residues: CASRLALYNEQFF. The full variable domain, completed using reference TRBV7-2 and TRBJ2-1, is GAGVSQSPSNKVTEKGKDVELRCDPISGHTALYWYRQSLGQGLEFLIYFQGNSAPDKSGLPSDRFSAERTGGSVSTLTIQRTQQEDSAVYLCASRLALYNEQFFGPGTRLTVL.

This chain links TRBV28 with TRBJ2-2; TRBD2 is a possible D gene (6 bases). In germline, CDR1 is MDHEN, CDR2 SYDVKM. Trimming removed 4 bases at V and 8 bases at J, with 14 bases between. The CDR3 length is 14 residues. CDR3 protein: CASSSDILAGELFF. The CDR3 region has the DNA TGTGCCAGCAGTTCAGACATCCTAGCGGGGGAGCTGTTTTTT.

This chain joins TRBV5-1 and TRBJ2-2, with D possibly being TRBD1 (6 bases). CDR1 SGHRS and CDR2 YFSETQ come from the germline V gene. Trimming shortened V by 4 bases and J by 4 bases, and 11 bases separated the two germline ends. The CDR3 has 14 residues. The CDR3 is CASSPTGFTGELFF. The CDR3 coding sequence is TGCGCCAGCAGCCCCACAGGGTTCACCGGGGAGCTGTTTTTT.

Comments on this clone: In the same sample, other DNA sequences code for this CDR3. V gene TRBV9 combines with J gene TRBJ2-5; 8 bases agree with TRBD2. After removal of 3 bases from V and 5 bases from J, the junction contained 6 bases not matched to a gene. Germline lookup yields CDR1 SGDLS and CDR2 YYNGEE. The CDR3 extends over 14 amino acids. This chain's CDR3 is CASSASGGRETQYF. The CDR3 coding sequence is TGTGCCAGCAGCGCGAGCGGGGGACGGGAGACCCAGTACTTC.

This chain joins TRBV10-3 and TRBJ1-2; 8 bases align to TRBD1. In germline, CDR1 is ENHRY, CDR2 SYGVKD. This CDR3 comprises 17 residues. The V segment lost 0 bases and the J segment 3 bases; nucleotides outside the gene matches: 9. CDR3 amino acids: CAISESVLQGADYGYTF. The CDR3 DNA reads TGTGCCATCAGTGAGTCCGTACTTCAGGGGGCGGACTATGGCTACACCTTC.

The V call is TRBV5-4, the J call TRBJ2-5; 15 bases align to TRBD2. This CDR3 has 16 amino acids. V shed 4 bases and J 3 bases; nucleotides not matched to a gene: 4. CDR1 and CDR2 (germline): SGHNT, YYREEE (reference sequence). This CDR3 is CASSQGLAGGEETQYF. The CDR3 DNA is TGTGCCAGCAGCCAGGGACTAGCGGGGGGAGAAGAGACCCAGTACTTC.

V and J are TRBV24-1 and TRBJ2-3, with 9 bases identical to TRBD2. Germline CDR1 KGHDR, CDR2 SFDVKD. The junction had 8 bases not matched to a gene; V was cut back by 5 bases and J by 6 bases. The CDR3 totals 15 residues. DNA of the CDR3: TGTGCCACCAGTGTTTCGGGACTAGCTGACGATACGCAGTATTTT. Translated, it gives CATSVSGLADDTQYF.

A few counts support this clone. The rearrangement joins TRBV7-2 to TRBJ1-4; TRBD1 matches at 9 bases. CDR1 and CDR2 (germline): SGHTA, FQGNSA. The CDR3 extends over 15 amino acids. V gave up 0 bases and J gave up 12 bases; unmatched junction bases: 8. The CDR3 spells CASSLAGTGLWELFF. The CDR3 coding sequence is TGTGCCAGCAGCTTAGCTGGGACAGGGCTCTGGGAACTGTTTTTT.

V and J are TRBV28 and TRBJ1-2; 10 bases match TRBD1. Unmatched junction bases numbered 8, after V lost 6 bases and J lost 1 base. The CDR3 length is 16 residues. Germline CDR1 is MDHEN and CDR2 is SYDVKM. The CDR3 loop reads CASSSTGGRGNYGYTF. The CDR3 nucleotides read TGTGCCAGCAGCTCGACAGGGGGCAGGGGTAACTATGGCTACACCTTC.

The J gene is TRBJ1-5, the V gene TRBV2; D unclear. Germline V gene lookup returns CDR1 SNHLY and CDR2 FYNNEI. V lost 7 bases to trimming and J lost 0 bases, with 10 bases between them. The CDR3 spans 14 residues. The CDR3 sequence is CASTERFSNQPQHF. CDR3 bases: TGTGCCAGCACGGAGCGGTTTAGCAATCAGCCCCAGCATTTT.

This clone occurred once. CDR3 region: CASSSRPDGTDTQYF. CDR3 nucleotide sequence: TGCGCCAGCAGCAGTAGGCCTGACGGGACAGATACGCAGTATTTT. This sequence joins TRBV10-1 and TRBJ2-3; D not resolved. The CDR3 consists of 15 residues. CDR1 is WNHNN, CDR2 SYGVQD, per germline (reference sequence). Trimming took 6 bases from V and 3 from J, leaving 16 bases between them.